This T cell receptor beta chain was documented in a study of tumor-infiltrating lymphocytes in oesophageal squamous cell carcinoma. The CDR3 runs to 16 residues. The J segment lost 1 base and the V segment lost 6 bases, leaving 12 bases of the junction unmatched. Germline V gene lookup returns CDR1 SGHAT and CDR2 FQDESV (reference sequence). TCRdb redid the calling of the PCR reads with MiXCR, one entry per CDR3 protein. This table holds under 20,000 distinct CDR3 sequences, around two fifths found once. Sequenced sample: esophageal tumor tissue. V usage is TRBV11-1 and J usage is TRBJ2-7, with 7 nucleotides matching TRBD2. This receptor was obtained from a male donor with esophageal squamous cell carcinoma. In DNA, the CDR3 is TGTGCCAGCAGTTCACCGTTTGGGGAGGGTTCCTACGAGCAGTACTTC. Protein: CASSSPFGEGSYEQYF. The full variable domain, completed using reference TRBV11-1 and TRBJ2-7, is EAEVAQSPRYKITEKSQAVAFWCDPISGHATLYWYRQILGQGPELLVQFQDESVVDDSQLPKDRFSAERLKGVDSTLKIQPAELGDSAMYLCASSSPFGEGSYEQYFGPGTRLTVT.